Listed here are 2 T cell receptor beta chains from one sample, sequenced in a study of cytotoxic CD8 clonotypes in ibrutinib-treated CLL (dated by TCRdb to the early 2020s). The label giving this sample's time point can be read as: approximately twelve months on ibrutinib. The library was prepared using the immunoSEQ multiplex PCR assay. This is the immuneACCESS table as TCRdb keeps it, with only in-frame sequences that have V and J called. A part of the clones is gone; compared with another copy, unresolved V genes explain less than half, and the rest is unexplained. The sample profile shows tens of thousands of clones; approximately 50% of them were found once. The ten top clones hold over 25% of the sample. This specimen was PBMCs, taken after 12 months of ibrutinib treatment. These receptors came from a human donor with chronic lymphocytic leukemia.

The chain carries TRBV5-1 and TRBJ2-5, with TRBD2 matching 11 bases. J was trimmed by 4 bases and V by 3 bases; bases with no gene match: 5. CDR1 and CDR2 (germline): SGHRS, YFSETQ. The CDR3 is made up of 15 amino acids. The CDR3 region is CASSSRTSGLETQYF. For the CDR3, the DNA is TGCGCCAGCAGCTCACGGACTAGCGGGTTAGAGACCCAGTACTTC. The full variable domain, rest sourced from reference TRBV5-1 and TRBJ2-5, is KAGVTQTPRYLIKTRGQQVTLSCSPISGHRSVSWYQQTPGQGLQFLFEYFSETQRNKGNFPGRFSGRQFSNSRSEMNVSTLELGDSALYLCASSSRTSGLETQYFGPGTRLLVL.

The chain carries TRBV30 and TRBJ1-4; D is ambiguous. Germline assignment: CDR1 GTSNPN and CDR2 SVGIG (reference sequence). V dropped 2 bases and J dropped 10 bases, with 14 bases sitting between them. The CDR3 is made up of 13 amino acids. The CDR3 region has the DNA TGTGCCTGGAGTCGCACCAGCGGAGGAAAACTGTTTTTT. This gives the protein CAWSRTSGGKLFF.